The entry below describes one T cell receptor (beta chain). The antigen is not known. A far more abundant clone sits one base away, making this likely a read error. Germline CDR1 is MNHNS and CDR2 is SASEGT. This CDR3 region has 13 residues. This sample is part of a study of prognosis after radiotherapy for stage I lung cancer. Study results and caveats: Differences in TRBV and TRBJ gene usage were reportedly observed between patients with and without metastases.

Amplicons of TCR beta CDR3 were generated from genomic DNA by two-round multiplex PCR. Every TRBV and TRBJ gene had its own specific primer in first-round PCR. Universal primers were what the second PCR round used. MiXCR was run by TCRdb on the multiplex PCR reads, yielding one entry per CDR3 protein. The sample holds approximately 25,000 distinct CDR3 sequences, approximately 44% seen once. The genes are TRBV6-1 and TRBJ1-1, with D perhaps TRBD1 (5 bases). This sequence originates from a donor of 50 years or more with non-small cell lung cancer. Sequencing was performed on PBMCs, taken before or after stereotactic body radiation therapy (not recorded which). This chain's CDR3 is CASIDVGGTESFF. DNA of the CDR3: TGTGCCAGCATCGATGTGGGCGGGACTGAATCTTTCTTT.